Presented here are 28 T cell receptor beta chains from one specimen sequenced in a study of T cells in Graves' hyperthyroidism and ophthalmopathy. Regions amplified from RNA transcripts were the TCR beta CDR3 regions. The primer set for the first-round RT-PCR of the TCR CDR3 was HTBI. One entry per CDR3 protein, called by TCRdb with MiXCR from the multiplex PCR reads. The sample consists of under 600,000 distinct CDR3 sequences, 16% of them appearing once. Material: blood. All receptors come from a woman between 40 and 50 years old with Graves' ophthalmopathy.

The chain is built from TRBV19 and TRBJ1-1; TRBD1 might be the D (6 bases). The CDR3 contains 16 residues. Deletions cut 7 bases from V and 0 bases from J, with 18 bases between. In germline, CDR1 is LNHDA, CDR2 SQIVND (reference sequence). The CDR3 bases are TGTGCCAGTACCTCCCGGGGGGCGGGTATGAACACTGAAGCTTTCTTT. As protein: CASTSRGAGMNTEAFF.

This rearrangement joins TRBV4-2 to TRBJ2-3, with 8 bases that match TRBD2. CDR1 is LGHNA, CDR2 YNFKEQ, per germline. With 1 base clipped from V and 3 bases from J, the junction kept 3 bases outside the gene matches. The CDR3 covers 15 residues. The CDR3: CASSQVSGGTDTQYF. In nucleotides, the CDR3 is TGTGCCAGCAGCCAAGTGAGCGGGGGTACAGATACGCAGTATTTT.

The chain couples TRBV13 to TRBJ1-2; D call uncertain. Germline CDR1 reads PRHDT; CDR2 reads FYEKMQ (reference sequence). This CDR3 is 14 amino acids long. Between the trimmed V and J ends, which lost 4 bases and 7 bases, there was a span of 16 bases. In DNA, the CDR3 is TGTGCCAGCAGCTCCGCATGGGGTCTGCGTGGCTACACCTTC. Its protein product is CASSSAWGLRGYTF.

This clonotype occurred many times. The chain joins TRBV2 to TRBJ2-7, with a possible D match to TRBD1 (6 bases). CDR3 length: 14 residues. Trimming left V 5 bases short and J 0 bases short, with 11 bases between. The germline CDR1 and CDR2 sequences are SNHLY and FYNNEI. The CDR3 nucleotides are TGTGCCAGCAGTACCCAGGACAGCTCCTACGAGCAGTACTTC. It is translated as CASSTQDSSYEQYF.

The chain employs TRBV12-3 or TRBV12-4 and TRBJ2-6; the match to TRBD2 covers 8 bases. V lost 5 bases, J lost 0 bases, and 12 bases stayed unmatched. The CDR3 has 19 residues. DNA for the CDR3: TGTGCCAGCAGTCGGGAGGGGGACATACCCCCCTCTGGGGCCAACGTCCTGACTTTC. This codes for CASSREGDIPPSGANVLTF.

This rearrangement joins TRBV30 to TRBJ2-5; 15 bases fit TRBD2. Unmatched junction bases numbered 7, after V lost 3 bases and J lost 5 bases. The CDR3 spans 16 residues. The germline V gene has CDR1 GTSNPN and CDR2 SVGIG (reference sequence). The CDR3 coding sequence is TGTGCCTGGAGCCAAGGACTAGCGGGGGGGCACGAGACCCAGTACTTC. Its protein product is CAWSQGLAGGHETQYF.

This clonotype has a count of ten or more. The chain links TRBV27 to TRBJ1-1; D unresolved. Trimming removed 6 bases from V and 5 bases from J, with 22 bases in between. CDR3 length: 16 amino acids. The germline V gene has CDR1 MNHEY and CDR2 SMNVEV (reference sequence). The CDR3 bases are TGTGCCAGCAGCCCTATTAGCGCGTACGGGAAGACTGAAGCTTTCTTT. This codes for CASSPISAYGKTEAFF.

V and J are TRBV9 and TRBJ2-1, with 10 positions matching TRBD1. This CDR3 comprises 14 residues. CDR1 and CDR2 (germline): SGDLS, YYNGEE. V shed 2 bases, J shed 10 bases, and the junction held 6 bases outside the gene matches. The CDR3 protein is CASSVVGDRGEQFF. CDR3 nucleotide sequence: TGTGCCAGCAGCGTCGTGGGGGACAGGGGCGAGCAGTTCTTC.

Within the sample, this clonotype is medium-sized (0.01 to 0.1%). The rearrangement links TRBV3-1 to TRBJ2-6; D remains ambiguous. The CDR3 sequence is 15 residues long. Trimming cost V 0 bases and J 9 bases, with 12 bases left between them. Germline V gene sequence: CDR1 LGHDT, CDR2 YNNKEL (reference sequence). The CDR3 loop reads CASSQETGEVNVLTF. The CDR3 DNA reads as TGTGCCAGCAGCCAAGAGACCGGTGAGGTCAACGTCCTGACTTTC.

This chain links TRBV29-1 with TRBJ1-3; perhaps TRBD1 as D (5 bases). The CDR3 sequence is 14 residues long. Trimming cost V 1 base and J 2 bases, with 9 bases left between them. The germline V gene has CDR1 SQVTM and CDR2 ANQGSEA. For the CDR3, the DNA is TGCAGCGTTGAAGGACAGTTCGCTGGAAACACCATATATTTT. It specifies CSVEGQFAGNTIYF.

This clonotype came up many times. The V call is TRBV11-2, the J call TRBJ2-1; tentatively, D is TRBD1 or TRBD2 (5 bases each). The V end lost 4 bases, the J end lost 9 bases, and 10 bases lay between the germline ends. The CDR3 totals 12 residues. The germline V gene has CDR1 SGHAT and CDR2 FQNNGV. The CDR3 loop reads CASSSVGGEQFF. CDR3 DNA sequence: TGTGCCAGCAGCTCCGTTGGGGGTGAGCAGTTCTTC. Supplemented by reference TRBV11-2 and TRBJ2-1, the full variable domain reads EAGVAQSPRYKIIEKRQSVAFWCNPISGHATLYWYQQILGQGPKLLIQFQNNGVVDDSQLPKDRFSAERLKGVDSTLKIQPAKLEDSAVYLCASSSVGGEQFFGPGTRLTVL.

This clonotype was counted many times. This sequence joins TRBV5-1 and TRBJ1-2; 7 bases are a match to TRBD1. This CDR3 is built from 15 residues. Trimming at V came to 3 bases and at J to 5 bases, leaving 10 bases not matched to a gene. CDR1 is SGHRS, CDR2 YFSETQ, per germline. CDR3 region: CASSWTAATGYGYTF. The CDR3 DNA reads as TGCGCCAGCAGCTGGACCGCGGCGACAGGGTATGGCTACACCTTC.

About this clonotype: In this CDR3 the conserved last residue, phenylalanine or tryptophan, is missing, so a read error is likely. The J gene is TRBJ1-6, the V gene TRBV30, with a tentative D call TRBD1 (5 bases). Trimming pared 3 bases from V and 7 bases from J, leaving 10 bases between. This CDR3 contains 13 residues. CDR1 is GTSNPN, CDR2 SVGIG, per germline (reference sequence). The CDR3 nucleotides are TGTGCCTGGAGCCTCGAGGGGAATTCACCCCTCCACCTT. Translation gives CAWSLEGNSPLHL.

This clonotype occurred many times. This chain joins TRBV2 and TRBJ1-4; possible D gene TRBD1, 5 bases. V gave up 3 bases and J gave up 5 bases, with 13 bases separating them. The germline gives CDR1 SNHLY, CDR2 FYNNEI. The length of the CDR3 is 15 residues. The CDR3 is CASSEFDSSNEKLFF. CDR3 bases: TGTGCCAGCAGTGAGTTTGACAGCTCAAATGAAAAACTGTTTTTT.

At least ten counts were recorded for this clonotype. The CDR3 is CASSQQQGTRYEQYF. In DNA, the CDR3 is TGTGCCAGCAGTCAACAACAGGGGACGAGGTACGAGCAGTACTTC. The chain uses TRBV27 and TRBJ2-7; 7 bases fit TRBD1. The V gene end was trimmed by 5 bases and the J gene end by 4 bases; junction bases not matched to a gene: 11. This CDR3 is built from 15 residues. Germline assignment: CDR1 MNHEY and CDR2 SMNVEV (reference sequence).

To note about this clonotype: A junction boundary mismatches the germline segment, possibly from a read error. The CDR3 here is CSAGDNRLPAYYGYTF. The CDR3 DNA is TGCAGTGCTGGAGATAATAGGCTTCCGGCTTACTATGGCTACACCTTC. The chain uses TRBV20-1 and TRBJ1-2; the D is unclear. Germline loops: CDR1 DFQATT, CDR2 SNEGSKA (reference sequence). The CDR3 covers 16 residues.

This clonotype was seen ten or more times. The V call is TRBV2, the J call TRBJ2-1; 8 bases line up with TRBD2. This CDR3 has 16 residues. CDR1 and CDR2 (germline): SNHLY, FYNNEI. Unmatched junction bases numbered 12, after V lost 7 bases and J lost 4 bases. The CDR3 DNA follows: TGTGCCAGCATCTTAAGCGCAGGACTAGCTTACAATGAGCAGTTCTTC. As protein: CASILSAGLAYNEQFF.

This clonotype came up once. A much larger clone lies one base from this, so it may be a read error. The V gene is TRBV30, the J gene TRBJ2-1; maybe TRBD1 (5 bases). The CDR3 spans 12 residues. The germline V gene encodes CDR1 GTSNPN and CDR2 SVGIG (reference sequence). The V gene lost 5 bases and the J gene lost 9 bases, with 14 bases spanning the gap. The CDR3 region is CAWEIRGIEQFF. The CDR3 DNA follows: TGTGCCTGGGAAATTAGGGGAATTGAGCAGTTCTTC. Full variable domain (outside the CDR3, taken from reference TRBV30 and TRBJ2-1): SQTIHQWPATLVQPVGSPLSLECTVEGTSNPNLYWYRQAAGRGLQLLFYSVGIGQISSEVPQNLSASRPQDRQFILSSKKLLLSDSGFYLCAWEIRGIEQFFGPGTRLTVL.

This clonotype came up many times. The chain is built from TRBV20-1 and TRBJ2-5; the D gene is possibly TRBD1 (6 bases). Germline V CDR1 and CDR2: DFQATT, SNEGSKA (reference sequence). The germline V and J ends were trimmed by 6 bases and 5 bases, with 13 bases remaining between them. This CDR3 contains 12 residues. CDR3 in amino acids: CSAGTPGETQYF. The DNA for the CDR3 is TGCAGTGCGGGGACACCTGGCGAGACCCAGTACTTC.

This chain joins TRBV7-9 and TRBJ2-2; the D gene is possibly TRBD2 (5 bases). There are 14 residues in the CDR3. V shed 5 bases and J shed 1 base, with 8 bases lying between them. Germline V gene data show CDR1 as SEHNR and CDR2 as FQNEAQ (reference sequence). The CDR3 coding sequence is TGTGCCAGCAGCCCTAGCCAGAACACCGGGGAGCTGTTTTTT. It translates to CASSPSQNTGELFF.

A few counts support this clonotype. The chain links TRBV19 to TRBJ1-4; maybe TRBD1 (5 bases). The CDR3 runs 16 residues. V dropped 6 bases and J dropped 0 bases, with 14 bases sitting between them. Germline V gene sequence: CDR1 LNHDA, CDR2 SQIVND (reference sequence). The CDR3 is CASRTLGTATNEKLFF. DNA for the CDR3: TGTGCCAGTAGGACCCTAGGGACGGCAACTAATGAAAAACTGTTTTTT.

The rearrangement links TRBV29-1 to TRBJ2-7; D is possibly TRBD1 or TRBD2 (6 bases each). Trimming pared 4 bases from V and 3 bases from J, leaving 10 bases between. Looked up from germline, CDR1 is SQVTM and CDR2 is ANQGSEA. This CDR3 contains 12 residues. DNA for the CDR3: TGCAGCGTTGGGGGGGCGCGCTACGAGCAGTACTTC. It translates to CSVGGARYEQYF.

This clonotype was seen a single time. A much larger clone differs from this one at a single base, so this may be a read error. The V gene is TRBV6-5, the J gene TRBJ2-1, with a weak D call TRBD2 (6 bases). Germline V CDR1 and CDR2: MNHEY, SVGAGI. Trimming left V 4 bases short and J 6 bases short, with 13 bases between. The CDR3 contains 14 residues. This CDR3 is CASSFSQEGNEQFF. The CDR3 nucleotides read TGTGCCAGCAGTTTTTCGCAGGAGGGCAATGAGCAGTTCTTC.

The chain recombines TRBV5-1 with TRBJ1-4; 7 bases match TRBD1. V was pared by 3 bases and J by 3 bases, with 2 bases of the junction left unmatched. CDR1 SGHRS and CDR2 YFSETQ come from the germline V gene. The CDR3 runs 14 residues. Here the CDR3 reads CASSWTGPNEKLFF. The CDR3 DNA follows: TGCGCCAGCAGCTGGACAGGACCTAATGAAAAACTGTTTTTT.

This clonotype appeared a few times. The chain links TRBV19 to TRBJ1-5; D not resolved. Trimming stripped 0 bases from V and 0 bases from J, with 12 bases between. This CDR3 spans 17 amino acids. CDR1 and CDR2 (germline): LNHDA, SQIVND (reference sequence). Here the CDR3 reads CASSIDDLADSNQPQHF. CDR3 DNA sequence: TGTGCCAGTAGTATAGATGATCTGGCAGATAGCAATCAGCCCCAGCATTTT. Looking up the rest from reference TRBV19 and TRBJ1-5 gives the full variable domain: DGGITQSPKYLFRKEGQNVTLSCEQNLNHDAMYWYRQDPGQGLRLIYYSQIVNDFQKGDIAEGYSVSREKKESFPLTVTSAQKNPTAFYLCASSIDDLADSNQPQHFGDGTRLSIL.

This clonotype was recorded a few times. The J gene is TRBJ2-3, the V gene TRBV19; D is possibly TRBD2 (5 bases). Germline CDR1 LNHDA, CDR2 SQIVND (reference sequence). V lost 3 bases to trimming and J lost 6 bases, with 13 bases between them. CDR3 size: 14 residues. CDR3 DNA sequence: TGTGCCAGTAGTATTCAATCTAGCTCCGATACGCAGTATTTT. It is translated as CASSIQSSSDTQYF. Drawing the rest from reference TRBV19 and TRBJ2-3, the complete variable domain is DGGITQSPKYLFRKEGQNVTLSCEQNLNHDAMYWYRQDPGQGLRLIYYSQIVNDFQKGDIAEGYSVSREKKESFPLTVTSAQKNPTAFYLCASSIQSSSDTQYFGPGTRLTVL.

The table lists this clonotype with many counts. The chain couples TRBV2 to TRBJ2-3, with 9 bases that match TRBD1. The CDR3 spans 14 residues. CDR1 is SNHLY, CDR2 FYNNEI, per germline. V gave up 6 bases and J gave up 0 bases; unmatched junction bases: 1. CDR3 bases: TGTGCCAGCAGACAGGGGGCTAGCACAGATACGCAGTATTTT. Translation: CASRQGASTDTQYF.

Concerning this clonotype: A much larger clonotype is one base distant, so this may be a read error. This rearrangement joins TRBV11-1 to TRBJ2-2, with 10 bases aligning to TRBD1. This CDR3 comprises 20 residues. Looked up from germline, CDR1 is SGHAT and CDR2 is FQDESV (reference sequence). V was pared by 5 bases and J by 3 bases, with 18 bases of the junction left unmatched. CDR3 in amino acids: CASSKTAGTGEVSDTGELFF. The CDR3 bases are TGTGCCAGCAGCAAAACCGCCGGGACAGGGGAGGTCTCGGACACCGGGGAGCTGTTTTTT.